This TCR beta chain was found in a study of regulatory T cells in long-lasting Graves disease. Study results and caveats: Preferential use of TRBV28, TRBJ1-2 and TRBJ2-5 was seen in persistent disease. Investigators studied peripheral blood only, not thyroid tissue.

With respect to this clonotype: Its target is not known.

Germline V CDR1 and CDR2: LNHDA, SQIVND (reference sequence). V was shortened by 4 bases and J by 0 bases, with 11 bases between the two germline ends. This CDR3 comprises 15 residues. The time point: persistent/refractory GD, antithyroid drugs over 5 years with positive TRAb. TCR sequences were obtained from RNA taken from PBMCs. According to the study, TCR beta libraries were built with iRepertoire HTBI primers and CDR3-region Arm-PCR. TCRdb ran MiXCR on the multiplex PCR reads and lists one entry per CDR3 protein. The table includes around 460,000 distinct CDR3 sequences, approximately 23% detected once.

This chain joins TRBV19 and TRBJ2-3; D might be TRBD2 (6 bases). The receptor was isolated from a female donor with Graves disease. Here the sequenced sample was peripheral blood mononuclear cells (PBMCs), taken when the disease was refractory, from a patient treated with antithyroid drugs. For the CDR3, the DNA is TGTGCCAGTAGTAGTAGCGGACAAAGCACAGATACGCAGTATTTT. This translates into CASSSSGQSTDTQYF.